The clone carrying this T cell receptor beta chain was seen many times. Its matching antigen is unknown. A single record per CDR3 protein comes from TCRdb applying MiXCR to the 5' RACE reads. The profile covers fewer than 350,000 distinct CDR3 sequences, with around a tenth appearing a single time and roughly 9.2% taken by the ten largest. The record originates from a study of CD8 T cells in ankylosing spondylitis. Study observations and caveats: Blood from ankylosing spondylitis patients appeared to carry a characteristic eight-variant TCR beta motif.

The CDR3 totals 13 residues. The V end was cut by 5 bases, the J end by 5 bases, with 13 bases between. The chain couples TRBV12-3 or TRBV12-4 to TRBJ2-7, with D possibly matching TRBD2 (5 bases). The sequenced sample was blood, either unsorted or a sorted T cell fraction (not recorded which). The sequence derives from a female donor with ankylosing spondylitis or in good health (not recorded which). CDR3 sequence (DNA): TGTGCCAGCAGTCCCACGGGGAAGGACGAGCAGTACTTC. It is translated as CASSPTGKDEQYF.